The sequence of this T cell receptor (beta chain) was determined in a study of T cells after somatic rescue of genetic block (dated by TCRdb to 2018 to 2020). In terms of the full investigation: What the study looked at was long-term robustness, specifically in a T-cell system that came about through somatic rescue of a genetic block in T-cell development.

The library was obtained by the immunoSEQ multiplex PCR assay. Drawn from immuneACCESS, this table holds only the in-frame rearrangements with V and J called that TCRdb kept. Clones are partly lost; checked studies trace under half to an unresolved V gene and leave the rest unexplained. The sample table holds about 70,000 clones, of which about 92% were seen once. Jointly, the top ten make up 3% of the sample. Per the germline V gene, MGHRA is the CDR1 and YSYEKL is the CDR2. CDR3 length: 14 amino acids, cysteine to phenylalanine. Kept here is only the CDR3 DNA, which spans 42 bases and is read in frame from base 1. Ends trimmed: V by 3 bases, J by 8 bases; bases unmatched to a gene: 5. A word on this clone: Its cognate antigen has yet to be identified. No base quality information exists; no much larger clone differs at one position.

The receptor was isolated from a man in his forties or fifties. The chain joins TRBV4-1 to TRBJ2-1, and 9 junctional nucleotides match TRBD2. Sequencing was performed on peripheral blood mononuclear cells (PBMCs). The CDR3 is CASSQGRGGYEQFF. The DNA sequence reads TGCGCCAGCAGCCAGGGGCGGGGGGGCTATGAGCAGTTCTTC.